This TCR beta chain stems from a study of Ad26.COV2.S vaccination and SARS-CoV-2 variants. Study-wide results and limits: Spike-specific TCR breadth ran higher among vaccine recipients than placebo recipients. The authors reported substantial breadth in spike-specific CD8+ and CD4+ T cell responses after vaccination.

This clone was counted between two and nine times. Antigen: not known. Profiling relied on immunoSEQ multiplex PCR, and the TCRdb table lists in-frame clones only, not all of them. The repertoire includes 400,000 to 450,000 clones, around 90% of them detected once, and around 4.2% sits in the top ten. Germline lookup yields CDR1 SNHLY and CDR2 FYNNEI. The V segment lost 7 bases and the J segment 0 bases; nucleotides outside the gene matches: 0. The CDR3 sequence is 13 residues long. Treatment defined: over 15 received Ad26.COV2.S at low or high dose, single or two shots; 5 received placebo; per-sample allocation not given. At day 63 after the first vaccine or placebo injection, samples were drawn.

The sample here was peripheral blood, taken in a trial of Ad26.COV2.S vaccine versus placebo. The rearrangement joins TRBV2 to TRBJ1-3; 7 bases agree with TRBD1. The receptor's source is a person aged 18-65 years who received the Ad26.COV2.S COVID-19 vaccine or a placebo. This CDR3 is CASKGASGNTIYF. As DNA, the CDR3 is TGTGCCAGCAAGGGGGCCTCTGGAAACACCATATATTTT.